The entry below gives a single T cell receptor beta chain sequence along with its context. This clonotype was detected a few times. Its antigen is still unknown. Base-call qualities are not available, and no considerably larger clone is one nucleotide away. Ficoll-Paque density gradient centrifugation was used to isolate PBMCs. This entry is derived from a study of T-cell memory formation after mild COVID-19 (dated by TCRdb to the early 2020s). Concerning the study at large: Most TCR sequence clusters were specific to one of the two donors. Longitudinal TCRalpha and TCRbeta repertoire sequencing tracked T-cell clones expanding and contracting after mild COVID-19 in two donors. The cohort was made up of two young adult volunteers, one female and one male, who were previously healthy. Study-wide findings and limitations: Some responding clones were detected in pre-infection memory, which suggested that pre-existing cross-reactive memory T cells had joined the SARS-CoV-2 response. SARS-CoV-2 specificity of the second-wave clones peaking on day 37 was not confirmed. Contracting CD4+ clones were found mainly in CM and EM memory subsets, while CD8+ clones were enriched in EMRA. Only a couple of mild cases were covered by the study, and larger cohorts that include severe cases with pre-infection samples were considered necessary. Clones that contracted from day 15 to 85 showed balanced CD4/CD8 phenotypes, whereas a second wave of clones that expanded from day 15 to 37 leaned towards CD4+.

The instrument given in TCRdb is Illumina NovaSeq 6000. TCRalpha and TCRbeta cDNA libraries were built by 5'RACE with constant-segment primers, adding sample barcodes and unique molecular identifiers. Trizol reagent was used to extract RNA from every sample. The libraries were amplified in two PCR steps, and the second step added a second sample barcode and Illumina TruSeq adapters. Libraries were sequenced on an Illumina NovaSeq with 2 x 150 bp paired-end reads. Concerning the study's data processing: Reads were demultiplexed and collapsed into UMI-guided consensus sequences with migec v1.2.7. Using mixcr v2.1.11, UMI consensuses were aligned to TRA and TRB V and J templates and then assembled into clonotypes. Clonotypes were classified as expanded or contracted when called significant by both edgeR and NoisET, with noise models trained on biological replicates. For edgeR calls, the cutoffs were a false discovery rate-adjusted p below 0.01 and a log2 fold-change threshold of 1. As an exploratory analysis of dynamics, PCA with hierarchical clustering was applied to max-normalized trajectories of the 1000 most abundant clonotypes. Each responding clone was given a CD4 or CD8 phenotype based on the CD4+ and CD8+ repertoires, which had been sequenced separately. TCRdb handled the public reads itself, with Q25 trimming in fastp and clone calling in MiXCR, and kept productive beta chains. A single entry per CDR3 protein holds the most common genes and DNA from its merged rows. TCRdb's processing, not the authors' own work, is the source of the V and J calls. The sample contains 150,000 or so distinct CDR3 sequences, under 14% of them found a single time. The ten largest clones represent roughly 3.8% of the sample.

The sample was PBMCs or a T cell subset sorted from them (not recorded which). This TCR derives from a man between 18 and 29 years old who had mild COVID-19 (a few samples of this study predate the infection). The sample titles of this study are shuffled in the database, so cell type and time point are left out; the donor was told from shared clones.

The sequenced DNA: TGTGCCAGCCGTAGGGGGGGGGCCAACGTCCTGACTTTC. This codes for CASRRGGANVLTF. The sequence is built from TRBV6-5 and TRBJ2-6; TRBD1 is a possible D gene, resting on 6 matching bases. The germline V gene specifies MNHEY as CDR1 and SVGAGI as CDR2. The V end loses 8 bases and the J end loses 4 bases, and a stretch of 9 bases separates them. Inclusive of the bounding cysteine and phenylalanine, the CDR3 is 13 residues long. Only the CDR3 DNA stays, 39 bases, in frame from base 1.